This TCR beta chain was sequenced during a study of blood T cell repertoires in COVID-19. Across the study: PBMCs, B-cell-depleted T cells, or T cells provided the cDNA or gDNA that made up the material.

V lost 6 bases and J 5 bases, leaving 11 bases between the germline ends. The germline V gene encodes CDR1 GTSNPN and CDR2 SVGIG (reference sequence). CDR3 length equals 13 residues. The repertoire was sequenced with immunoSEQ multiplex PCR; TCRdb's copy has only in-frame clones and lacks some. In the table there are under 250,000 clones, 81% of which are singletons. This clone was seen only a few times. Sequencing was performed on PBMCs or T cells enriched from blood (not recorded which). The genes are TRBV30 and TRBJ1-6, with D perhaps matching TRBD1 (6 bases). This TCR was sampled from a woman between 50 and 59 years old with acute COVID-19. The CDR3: CACVQGNNSPLHF. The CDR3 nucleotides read TGTGCCTGCGTACAGGGAAATAATTCACCCCTCCACTTT.